This TCR beta chain was recorded in a study of T-cell reconstitution after alpha-beta-depleted transplantation in children. This clonotype has only a few counts. Construction of the TCRbeta library involved unique molecular identifiers. TCRdb reprocessed the PCR reads via MiXCR and lists one record per CDR3 protein. The sample yields about 640,000 distinct CDR3 sequences, about 15% seen once. The TCR was taken from a human donor who donated a stem cell graft to a child with acute myeloid leukemia. This sample comprised PBMCs from the stem cell graft donor, obtained from the stem cell graft.

The CDR3 DNA follows: TGCAGCGTTGAAGACAGACCCTCCTACGAGCAGTACTTC. Translating it yields CSVEDRPSYEQYF. The chain uses TRBV29-1 and TRBJ2-7; D not certain. The germline V gene encodes CDR1 SQVTM and CDR2 ANQGSEA. V gave up 0 bases and J gave up 0 bases, with 6 bases separating them. The CDR3 covers 13 residues.